This T cell receptor beta chain is drawn from a study of T cell repertoires in cytomegalovirus infection. Overall study context: Recently identified HLA-C-restricted CMV epitopes and well-studied HLA-B-restricted CMV epitopes were used by the study. Indications came from public TCR beta signatures; they pointed to CMV infection and to a matching HLA type.

The CDR3 has 13 residues. The V gene lost 3 bases and the J gene lost 10 bases, with 13 bases spanning the gap. Germline values: CDR1 SGHVS, CDR2 FQNEAQ. Study-level results: Cumulative public TCR beta family frequency identified carriers of CMV plus the relevant HLA. The ex vivo response was dominated by HLA-C-restricted CMV-specific TCR beta clonotypes.

MiXCR, run by TCRdb on the reads, gives a single entry per CDR3 protein. Of hundreds of thousands of distinct CDR3 sequences in the sample, approximately 40% were seen once. This clonotype was seen ten or more times. No antigen is known for it. The origin of this receptor is a human donor in good health (CMV status not recorded). Some clones in this sample may be carry-over from other donors' samples. The sample consisted of cultured PBMCs, taken from culture after CMV antigen stimulation. The chain joins TRBV7-8 to TRBJ2-1; D is uncertain. CDR3 in DNA: TGTGCCAGCAGCTTTGGACGAAACATCGAGCAGTTCTTC. The encoded protein is CASSFGRNIEQFF.